This T cell receptor beta chain was sequenced during a study of blood T cells in healthy people across ages. It was with a sample-barcoded 5' primer and a J-beta primer mix that a second PCR of roughly 7 to 11 cycles was run. TCRdb redid the calling of the 5' RACE reads with MiXCR, one entry per CDR3 protein. The data show hundreds of thousands of distinct CDR3 sequences, with 40% to 45% seen just once and approximately 31% held by the top ten. Only a few counts were recorded for this clonotype. The origin of this receptor is a man older than 75 in good health. Sequencing input: blood.

The CDR3 region is CASSQRFRNTEAFF. The CDR3 coding sequence is TGTGCCAGCAGCCAAAGATTCCGGAACACTGAAGCTTTCTTT. The chain carries TRBV3-1 and TRBJ1-1; D ambiguous. V lost 2 bases and J lost 1, with 8 bases in between. The CDR3 has 14 residues. Germline assignment: CDR1 LGHDT and CDR2 YNNKEL (reference sequence).